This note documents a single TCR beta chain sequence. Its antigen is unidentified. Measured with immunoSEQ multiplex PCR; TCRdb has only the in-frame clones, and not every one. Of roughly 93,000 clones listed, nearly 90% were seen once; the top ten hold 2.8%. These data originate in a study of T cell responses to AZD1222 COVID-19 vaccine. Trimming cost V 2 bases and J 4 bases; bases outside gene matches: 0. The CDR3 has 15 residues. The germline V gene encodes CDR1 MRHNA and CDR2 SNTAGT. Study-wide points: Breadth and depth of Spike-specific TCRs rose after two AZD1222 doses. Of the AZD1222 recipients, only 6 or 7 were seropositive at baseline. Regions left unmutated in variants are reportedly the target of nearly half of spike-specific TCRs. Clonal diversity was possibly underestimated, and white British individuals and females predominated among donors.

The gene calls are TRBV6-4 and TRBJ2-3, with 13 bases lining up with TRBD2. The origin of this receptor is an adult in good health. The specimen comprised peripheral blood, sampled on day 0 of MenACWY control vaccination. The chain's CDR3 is CASSDTSGGADTQYF. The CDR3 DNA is TGTGCCAGCAGTGACACTAGCGGGGGGGCAGATACGCAGTATTTT.